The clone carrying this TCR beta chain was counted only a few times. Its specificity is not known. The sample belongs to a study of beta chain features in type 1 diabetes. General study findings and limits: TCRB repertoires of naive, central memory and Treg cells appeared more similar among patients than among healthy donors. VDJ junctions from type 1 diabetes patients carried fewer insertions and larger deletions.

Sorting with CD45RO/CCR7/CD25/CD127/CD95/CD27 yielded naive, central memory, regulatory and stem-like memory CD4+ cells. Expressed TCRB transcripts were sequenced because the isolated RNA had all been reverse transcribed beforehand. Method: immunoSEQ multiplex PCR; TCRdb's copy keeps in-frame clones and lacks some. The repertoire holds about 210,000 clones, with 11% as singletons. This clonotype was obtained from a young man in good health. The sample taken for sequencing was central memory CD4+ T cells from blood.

In DNA, the CDR3 is TGTGCCAGCAGTTCACAGGGGGCGCGGGCCGGGGAGCTGTTTTTT. Its translation: CASSSQGARAGELFF. The chain couples TRBV7-2 to TRBJ2-2; 9 nucleotides align to TRBD1. This CDR3 is 15 amino acids long. CDR1 and CDR2 (germline): SGHTA, FQGNSA. V shed 6 bases, J shed 6 bases, and the junction held 8 bases outside the gene matches.